The entry that follows covers one T cell receptor beta chain sequence. The data stem from a study of cytomegalovirus exposure and HLA in healthy donors. Looking at the study overall: The early release's HLA-typed donors yielded some 85 million unique TCRs.

The V segment lost 2 bases and the J segment 2 bases; nucleotides outside the gene matches: 9. In germline, CDR1 is LNHNV, CDR2 YYDKDF (reference sequence). The CDR3 is 17 amino acids. Amplification used 60 Vbeta primers and 13 Jbeta primers. TCRdb's copy holds only in-frame clones and misses some; the assay was immunoSEQ multiplex PCR. There are around 20,000 clones in the sample; roughly four fifths occur only once, and roughly a fifth lies in the top ten. The TCR was taken from a human donor in good health. Specimen: PBMCs. J is TRBJ1-3 and V is TRBV15; 7 nucleotides line up with TRBD1. The CDR3 coding sequence is TGTGCCACCAGCAGACTTACACTGGGGACAGCTGGAAACACCATATATTTT. Protein: CATSRLTLGTAGNTIYF.